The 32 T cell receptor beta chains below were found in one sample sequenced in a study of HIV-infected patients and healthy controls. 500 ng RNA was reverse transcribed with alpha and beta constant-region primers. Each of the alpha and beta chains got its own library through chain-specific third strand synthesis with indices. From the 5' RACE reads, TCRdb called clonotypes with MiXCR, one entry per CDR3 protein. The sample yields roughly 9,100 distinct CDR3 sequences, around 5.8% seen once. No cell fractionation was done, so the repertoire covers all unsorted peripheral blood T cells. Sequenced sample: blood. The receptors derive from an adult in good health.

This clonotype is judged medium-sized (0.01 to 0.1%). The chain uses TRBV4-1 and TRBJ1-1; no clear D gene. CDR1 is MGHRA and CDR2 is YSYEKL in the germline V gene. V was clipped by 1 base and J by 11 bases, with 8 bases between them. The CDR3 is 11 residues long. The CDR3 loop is CASSQGAGAFF. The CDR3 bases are TGCGCCAGCAGCCAAGGCGCCGGGGCTTTCTTT.

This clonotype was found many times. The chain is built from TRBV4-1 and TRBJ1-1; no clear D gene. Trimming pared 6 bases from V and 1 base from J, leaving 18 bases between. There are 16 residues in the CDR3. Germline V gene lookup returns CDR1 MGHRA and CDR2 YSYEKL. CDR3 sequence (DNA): TGCGCCAGCAGGCACAAGGAGGTTGAAAGGAACACTGAAGCTTTCTTT. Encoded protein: CASRHKEVERNTEAFF.

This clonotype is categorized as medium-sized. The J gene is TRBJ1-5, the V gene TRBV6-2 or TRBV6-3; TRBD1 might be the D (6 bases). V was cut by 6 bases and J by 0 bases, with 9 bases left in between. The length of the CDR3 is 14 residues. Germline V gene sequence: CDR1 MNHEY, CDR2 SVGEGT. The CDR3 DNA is TGTGCCAGCAGCACAGGGTTTAGCAATCAGCCCCAGCATTTT. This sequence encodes CASSTGFSNQPQHF.

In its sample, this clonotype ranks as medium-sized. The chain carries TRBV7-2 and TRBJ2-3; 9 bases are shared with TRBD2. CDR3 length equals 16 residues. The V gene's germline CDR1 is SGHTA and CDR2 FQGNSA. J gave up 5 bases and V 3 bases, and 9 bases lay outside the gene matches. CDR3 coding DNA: TGTGCCAGCAGCTTTAGGGCTAGCGGGGCTCAAGATACGCAGTATTTT. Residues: CASSFRASGAQDTQYF.

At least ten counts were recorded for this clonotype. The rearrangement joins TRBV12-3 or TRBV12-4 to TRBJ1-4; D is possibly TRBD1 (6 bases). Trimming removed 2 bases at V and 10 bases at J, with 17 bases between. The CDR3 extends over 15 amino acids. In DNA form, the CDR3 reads TGTGCCAGCAGTTTAATTGGGGGCCGTCAAGGAAAACTGTTTTTT. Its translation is CASSLIGGRQGKLFF.

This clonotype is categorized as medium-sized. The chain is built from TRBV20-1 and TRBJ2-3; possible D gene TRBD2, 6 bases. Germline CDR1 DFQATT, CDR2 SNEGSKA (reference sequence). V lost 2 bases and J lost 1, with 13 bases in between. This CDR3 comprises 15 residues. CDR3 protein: CSARRGASGTDTQYF. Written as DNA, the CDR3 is TGCAGTGCTAGACGAGGCGCTAGCGGCACAGATACGCAGTATTTT.

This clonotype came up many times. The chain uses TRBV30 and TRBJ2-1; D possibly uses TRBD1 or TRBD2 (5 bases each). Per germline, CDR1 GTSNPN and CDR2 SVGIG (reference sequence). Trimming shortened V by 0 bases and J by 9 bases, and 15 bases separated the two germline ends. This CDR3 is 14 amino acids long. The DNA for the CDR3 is TGTGCCTGGAGTGTAATGGACACTAGTGTTGAGCAGTTCTTC. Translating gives CAWSVMDTSVEQFF.

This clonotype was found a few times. The CDR3 reads CASSVGLGLYEQYF. DNA for the CDR3: TGTGCCAGCAGCGTGGGCCTAGGATTATACGAGCAGTACTTC. The chain recombines TRBV9 with TRBJ2-7; no firm D call. Germline V gene sequence: CDR1 SGDLS, CDR2 YYNGEE. This CDR3 comprises 14 residues. V lost 2 bases and J 4 bases, leaving 13 bases between the germline ends.

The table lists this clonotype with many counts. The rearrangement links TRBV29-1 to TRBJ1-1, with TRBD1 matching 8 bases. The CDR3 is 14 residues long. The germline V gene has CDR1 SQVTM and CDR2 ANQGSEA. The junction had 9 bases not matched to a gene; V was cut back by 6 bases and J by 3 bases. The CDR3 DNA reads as TGCAGCGTAGGCTGGACAGGGAGGGACACTGAAGCTTTCTTT. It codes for CSVGWTGRDTEAFF.

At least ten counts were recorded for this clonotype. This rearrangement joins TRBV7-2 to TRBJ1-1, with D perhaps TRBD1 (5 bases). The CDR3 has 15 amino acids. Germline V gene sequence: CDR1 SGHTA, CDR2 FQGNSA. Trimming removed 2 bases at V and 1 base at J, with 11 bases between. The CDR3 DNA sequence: TGTGCCAGCAGCTTAAACGGGGCCACGAACACTGAAGCTTTCTTT. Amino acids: CASSLNGATNTEAFF.

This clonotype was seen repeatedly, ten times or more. The CDR3 region has the DNA TGTGCCTGGAGTGTAGAGGGGTTGCATGGCTACACCTTC. Encoded protein: CAWSVEGLHGYTF. V gene TRBV30 combines with J gene TRBJ1-2; D might be TRBD1 (5 bases). The CDR3 totals 13 residues. CDR1 and CDR2 (germline): GTSNPN, SVGIG (reference sequence). V shed 0 bases and J shed 6 bases, with 11 bases lying between them.

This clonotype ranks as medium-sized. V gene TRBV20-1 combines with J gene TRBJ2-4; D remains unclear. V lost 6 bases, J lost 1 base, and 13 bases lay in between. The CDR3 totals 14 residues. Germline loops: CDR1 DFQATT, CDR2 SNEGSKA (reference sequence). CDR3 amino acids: CSAPDVLAKNIQYF. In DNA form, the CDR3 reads TGCAGTGCACCAGACGTTCTGGCCAAAAACATTCAGTACTTC.

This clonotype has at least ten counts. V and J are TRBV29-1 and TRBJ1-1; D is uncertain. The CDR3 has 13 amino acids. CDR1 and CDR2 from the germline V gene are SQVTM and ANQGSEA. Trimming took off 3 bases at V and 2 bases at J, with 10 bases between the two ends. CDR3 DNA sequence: TGCAGCGTTGAGGCACACCGAAACACTGAAGCTTTCTTT. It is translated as CSVEAHRNTEAFF.

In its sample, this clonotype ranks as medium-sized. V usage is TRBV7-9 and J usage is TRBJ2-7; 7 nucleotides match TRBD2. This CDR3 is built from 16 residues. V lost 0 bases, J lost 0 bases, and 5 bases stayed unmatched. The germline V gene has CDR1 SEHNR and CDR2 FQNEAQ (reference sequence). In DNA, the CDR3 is TGTGCCAGCAGCTTAGCTACTAGCGTTAGCTCCTACGAGCAGTACTTC. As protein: CASSLATSVSSYEQYF. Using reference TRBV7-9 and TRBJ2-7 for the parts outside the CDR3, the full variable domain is DTGVSQNPRHKITKRGQNVTFRCDPISEHNRLYWYRQTLGQGPEFLTYFQNEAQLEKSRLLSDRFSAERPKGSFSTLEIQRTEQGDSAMYLCASSLATSVSSYEQYFGPGTRLTVT.

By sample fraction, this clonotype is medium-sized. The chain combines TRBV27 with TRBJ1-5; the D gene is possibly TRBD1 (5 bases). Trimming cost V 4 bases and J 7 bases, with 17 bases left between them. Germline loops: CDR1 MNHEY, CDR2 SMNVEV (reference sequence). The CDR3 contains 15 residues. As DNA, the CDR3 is TGTGCCAGCAGTTCAGGGACGGATGGAGGGCAGCCCCAGCATTTT. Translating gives CASSSGTDGGQPQHF.

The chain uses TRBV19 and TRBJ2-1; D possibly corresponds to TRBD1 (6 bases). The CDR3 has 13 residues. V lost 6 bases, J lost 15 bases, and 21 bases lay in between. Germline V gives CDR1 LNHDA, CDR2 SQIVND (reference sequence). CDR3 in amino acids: CASSPRDTLYRFF. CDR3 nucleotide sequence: TGTGCCAGTAGCCCCCGGGACACCCTATATCGGTTCTTC.

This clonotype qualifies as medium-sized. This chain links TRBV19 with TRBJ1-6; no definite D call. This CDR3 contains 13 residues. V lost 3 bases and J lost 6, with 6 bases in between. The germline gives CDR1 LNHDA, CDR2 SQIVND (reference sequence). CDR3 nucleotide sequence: TGTGCCAGTAGTATCAGAACTAATTCACCCCTCCACTTT. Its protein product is CASSIRTNSPLHF. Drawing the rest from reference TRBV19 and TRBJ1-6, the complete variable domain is DGGITQSPKYLFRKEGQNVTLSCEQNLNHDAMYWYRQDPGQGLRLIYYSQIVNDFQKGDIAEGYSVSREKKESFPLTVTSAQKNPTAFYLCASSIRTNSPLHFGNGTRLTVT.

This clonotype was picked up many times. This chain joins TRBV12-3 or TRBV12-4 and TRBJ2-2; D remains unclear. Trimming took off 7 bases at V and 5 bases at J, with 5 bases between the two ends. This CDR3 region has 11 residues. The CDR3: CASTRTGELFF. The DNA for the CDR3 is TGTGCCAGCACCAGGACCGGGGAGCTGTTTTTT.

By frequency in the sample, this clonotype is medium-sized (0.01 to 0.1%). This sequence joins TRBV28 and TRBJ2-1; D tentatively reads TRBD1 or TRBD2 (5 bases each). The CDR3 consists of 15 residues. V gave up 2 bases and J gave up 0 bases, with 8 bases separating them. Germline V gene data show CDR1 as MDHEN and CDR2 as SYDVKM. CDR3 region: CASSLPGASYNEQFF. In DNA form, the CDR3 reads TGTGCCAGCAGTTTACCCGGGGCCTCCTACAATGAGCAGTTCTTC.

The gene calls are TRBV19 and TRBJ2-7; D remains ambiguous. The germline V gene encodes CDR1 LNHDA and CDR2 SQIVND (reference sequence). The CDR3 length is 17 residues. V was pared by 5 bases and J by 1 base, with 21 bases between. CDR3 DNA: TGTGCCAGTAGTCCTACCTTCGAGCGAGAGTTATCCTACGAGCAGTACTTC. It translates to CASSPTFERELSYEQYF.

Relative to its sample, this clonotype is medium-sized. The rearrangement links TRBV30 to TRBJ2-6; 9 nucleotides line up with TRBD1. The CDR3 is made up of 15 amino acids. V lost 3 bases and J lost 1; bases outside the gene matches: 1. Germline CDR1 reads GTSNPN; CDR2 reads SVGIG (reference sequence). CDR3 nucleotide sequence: TGTGCCTGGAGACAGGGGGCGTCTGGGGCCAACGTCCTGACTTTC. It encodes CAWRQGASGANVLTF.

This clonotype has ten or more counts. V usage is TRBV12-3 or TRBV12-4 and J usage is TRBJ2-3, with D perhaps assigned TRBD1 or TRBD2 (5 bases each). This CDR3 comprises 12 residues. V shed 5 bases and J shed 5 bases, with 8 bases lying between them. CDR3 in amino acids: CASSPGRDTQYF. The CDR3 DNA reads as TGTGCCAGCAGTCCAGGGAGAGATACGCAGTATTTT.

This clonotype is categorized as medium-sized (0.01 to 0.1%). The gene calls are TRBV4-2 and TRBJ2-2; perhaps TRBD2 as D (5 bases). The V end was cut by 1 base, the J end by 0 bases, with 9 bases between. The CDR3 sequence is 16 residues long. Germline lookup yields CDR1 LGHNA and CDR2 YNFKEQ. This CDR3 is CASSQALAPNTGELFF. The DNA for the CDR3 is TGTGCCAGCAGCCAAGCCCTAGCTCCGAACACCGGGGAGCTGTTTTTT.

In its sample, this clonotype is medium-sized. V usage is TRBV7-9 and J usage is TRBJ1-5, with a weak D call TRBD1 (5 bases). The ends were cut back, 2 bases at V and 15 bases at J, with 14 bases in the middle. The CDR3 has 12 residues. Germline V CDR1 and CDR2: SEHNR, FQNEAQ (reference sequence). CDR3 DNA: TGTGCCAGCAGCTTATCGCACGGGGACCTGCATTTT. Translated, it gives CASSLSHGDLHF.

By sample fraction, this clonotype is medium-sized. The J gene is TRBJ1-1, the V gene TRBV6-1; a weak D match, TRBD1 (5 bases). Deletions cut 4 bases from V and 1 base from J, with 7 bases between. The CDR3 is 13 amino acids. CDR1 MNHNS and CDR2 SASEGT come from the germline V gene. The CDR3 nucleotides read TGTGCCAGCAGTGTTGACAGGAACACTGAAGCTTTCTTT. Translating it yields CASSVDRNTEAFF.

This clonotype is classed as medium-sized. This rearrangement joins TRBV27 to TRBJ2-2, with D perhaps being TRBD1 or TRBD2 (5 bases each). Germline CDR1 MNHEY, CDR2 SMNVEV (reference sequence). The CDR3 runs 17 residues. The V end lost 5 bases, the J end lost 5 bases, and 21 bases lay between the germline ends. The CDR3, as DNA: TGTGCCAGCAGTCCGGGGCAGGGCTTCTTTTGGACCGGGGAGCTGTTTTTT. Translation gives CASSPGQGFFWTGELFF.

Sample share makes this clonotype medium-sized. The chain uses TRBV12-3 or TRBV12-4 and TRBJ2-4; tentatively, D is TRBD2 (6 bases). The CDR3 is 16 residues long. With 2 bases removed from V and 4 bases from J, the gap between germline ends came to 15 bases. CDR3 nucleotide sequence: TGTGCCAGCAGTTTACTGGGAGGACGAATTAAAAACATTCAGTACTTC. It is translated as CASSLLGGRIKNIQYF.

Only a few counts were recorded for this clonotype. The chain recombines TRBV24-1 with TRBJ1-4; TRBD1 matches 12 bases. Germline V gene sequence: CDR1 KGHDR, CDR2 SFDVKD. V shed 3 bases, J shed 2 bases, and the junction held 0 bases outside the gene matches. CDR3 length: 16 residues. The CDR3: CATSDGTGGTNEKLFF. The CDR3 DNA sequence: TGTGCCACCAGTGATGGGACAGGGGGCACTAATGAAAAACTGTTTTTT.

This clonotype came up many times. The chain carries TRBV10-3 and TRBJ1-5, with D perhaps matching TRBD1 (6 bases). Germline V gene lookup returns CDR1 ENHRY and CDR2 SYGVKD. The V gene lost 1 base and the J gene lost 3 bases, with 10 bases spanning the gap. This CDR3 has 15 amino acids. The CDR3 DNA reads TGTGCCATCAGTGAGTATAACAGGGACAATCAGCCCCAGCATTTT. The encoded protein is CAISEYNRDNQPQHF.

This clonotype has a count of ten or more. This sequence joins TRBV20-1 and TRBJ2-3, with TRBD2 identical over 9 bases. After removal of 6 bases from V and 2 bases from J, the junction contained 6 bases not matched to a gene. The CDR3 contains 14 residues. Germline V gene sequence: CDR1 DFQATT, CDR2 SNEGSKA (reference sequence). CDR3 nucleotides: TGCAGTGCCCCCCTAGCGGGGAACACAGATACGCAGTATTTT. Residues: CSAPLAGNTDTQYF.

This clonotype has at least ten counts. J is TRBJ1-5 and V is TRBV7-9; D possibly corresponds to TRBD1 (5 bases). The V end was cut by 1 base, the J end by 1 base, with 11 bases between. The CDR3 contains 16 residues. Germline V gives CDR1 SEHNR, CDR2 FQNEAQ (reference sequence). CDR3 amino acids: CASSLGGRGSNQPQHF. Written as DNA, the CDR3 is TGTGCCAGCAGCTTAGGGGGTCGGGGGAGCAATCAGCCCCAGCATTTT.

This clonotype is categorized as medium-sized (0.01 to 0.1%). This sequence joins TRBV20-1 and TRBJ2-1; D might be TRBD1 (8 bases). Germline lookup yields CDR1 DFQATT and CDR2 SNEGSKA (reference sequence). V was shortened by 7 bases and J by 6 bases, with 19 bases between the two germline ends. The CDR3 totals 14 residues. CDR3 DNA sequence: TGCAGTGTCCAAGCGGGACAGGCCTTCAATGAGCAGTTCTTC. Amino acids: CSVQAGQAFNEQFF.